The 3 T cell receptor beta chains listed next were all sequenced from one sample in a study of T cell responses to AZD1222 COVID-19 vaccine. Clones were sequenced by immunoSEQ multiplex PCR, and TCRdb holds only the in-frame ones, with some missing. The sample shows 130,000 to 150,000 clones, around 90% of them seen only once. Material: peripheral blood, obtained 28 days after the second AZD1222 dose. The receptors were gathered from an adult who received the AZD1222 COVID-19 vaccine.

The genes are TRBV30 and TRBJ2-5, with 10 bases fitting TRBD2. Germline CDR1 reads GTSNPN; CDR2 reads SVGIG (reference sequence). This CDR3 comprises 15 residues. The junction had 7 bases not matched to a gene; V was cut back by 5 bases and J by 1 base. CDR3 DNA: TGTGCCTGGGAAGGACTAGCGGCGACCCAAGAGACCCAGTACTTC. Its translation: CAWEGLAATQETQYF.

V is TRBV11-2 and J is TRBJ1-3, with no clear D. The CDR3 totals 16 residues. Trimming took 5 bases from V and 0 from J, leaving 14 bases between them. CDR1 and CDR2 from the germline V gene are SGHAT and FQNNGV. CDR3 bases: TGTGCCAGCAGCCCCGGTCGTGGGAGCTCTGGAAACACCATATATTTT. This codes for CASSPGRGSSGNTIYF.

V and J are TRBV7-9 and TRBJ1-2; no clear D gene. Deletions cut 7 bases from V and 8 bases from J, with 17 bases between. Germline loops: CDR1 SEHNR, CDR2 FQNEAQ (reference sequence). The length of the CDR3 is 13 residues. DNA for the CDR3: TGTGCCAGCACCTCCCCAGATCTTAACGGCTACACCTTC. Translation: CASTSPDLNGYTF.